The rows below give T cell receptor beta chains drawn from one sample of a study of T-cell memory formation after mild COVID-19. In TCRdb, the 5' RACE reads were re-called with MiXCR into one record per CDR3 protein. The sample has 150,000 to 200,000 distinct CDR3 sequences; approximately 15% are singletons. Material: PBMCs or a T cell subset sorted from them (not recorded which). Every receptor here comes from an adult woman who had mild COVID-19 (a few samples of this study predate the infection). Cell type and time point are not known. CDR3s include the opening cysteine and the closing phenylalanine or tryptophan. The D gene is left open where the match is weak. Where a row states a size, it is once, few, many or the class of an expanded clone; other rows omit it.

- TRBJ2-7 TRBV5-1 - CASSLQATEHYEQYF TGCGCCAGCAGCTTGCAGGCCACCGAACACTACGAGCAGTACTTC
- TRBJ2-1 TRBV20-1 few CSARGRSSYNEQFF TGCAGTGCTAGAGGAAGAAGCTCCTACAATGAGCAGTTCTTC
- TRBJ2-2 TRBV7-9 many CASSSLELFF TGTGCCAGCAGCTCTCTCGAGCTGTTTTTT
- TRBJ2-7 TRBV4-1 - CASSQGRQGGRYEQYF TGCGCCAGCAGCCAAGGTCGGCAGGGTGGGAGATACGAGCAGTACTTC
- TRBJ2-5 TRBV12-3/TRBV12-4 few CASSSQTQYF TGTGCCAGCAGTTCCCAGACCCAGTACTTC
- TRBJ2-2 TRBV27 few CASSLSFFGELFF TGTGCCAGCAGTTTATCGTTCTTCGGGGAGCTGTTTTTT
TRBD1 TRBJ1-1 TRBV10-3 few CAISATFSGTGITPNTEAFF TGTGCCATCAGTGCAACATTCTCCGGGACAGGGATAACCCCGAACACTGAAGCTTTCTTT
TRBD2 TRBJ2-2 TRBV11-2 - CASSFRTSAPIGELFF TGTGCCAGCAGCTTTCGGACTAGTGCCCCCATCGGGGAGCTGTTTTTT
TRBD2 TRBJ2-5 TRBV30 - CAWSDGGRTSGFQTQYF TGTGCCTGGAGTGACGGGGGAAGGACTAGCGGGTTCCAGACCCAGTACTTC
TRBD2 TRBJ2-3 TRBV4-3 - CASSQDGQVTGGSTDTQYF TGCGCCAGCAGCCAAGATGGTCAAGTAACGGGGGGTAGCACAGATACGCAGTATTTT
TRBD1 TRBJ1-1 TRBV19 few CAVQDRGNTEAFF TGTGCCGTCCAGGACAGGGGAAATACTGAAGCTTTCTTT
- TRBJ1-1 TRBV11-3 - CASSPQQVYTEAFF TGTGCCAGCAGCCCTCAGCAGGTTTACACTGAAGCTTTCTTT
- TRBJ2-3 TRBV7-9 - CASSPGGGLPDTQYF TGTGCCAGCAGCCCTGGCGGGGGCCTGCCAGATACGCAGTATTTT
TRBD1 TRBJ2-5 TRBV11-2 few CASSPGTGWETQYF TGTGCCAGCAGCCCCGGGACAGGGTGGGAGACCCAGTACTTC
- TRBJ2-1 TRBV10-3 - CAISNPPTYNEQFF TGTGCCATCAGCAACCCCCCAACATACAATGAGCAGTTCTTC
TRBD1 TRBJ1-1 TRBV20-1 - CSATDRGMAAFF TGCAGTGCTACTGACAGGGGGATGGCAGCTTTCTTT
TRBD1 TRBJ1-2 TRBV6-2/TRBV6-3 few CAISPGGYYGYTF TGTGCCATCTCGCCAGGGGGTTACTATGGCTACACCTTC
TRBD2 TRBJ2-3 TRBV6-2/TRBV6-3 few CASSALAGGPNTQYF TGTGCCAGCAGTGCCTTAGCGGGAGGGCCAAATACGCAGTATTTT
- TRBJ2-2 TRBV19 many CASRFKAGWNTGELFF TGTGCCAGTAGATTTAAGGCAGGGTGGAACACCGGGGAGCTGTTTTTT
TRBD2 TRBJ2-7 TRBV7-6 many CASSQGSGGTYEQYF TGTGCCAGCAGCCAGGGTAGCGGGGGAACCTACGAGCAGTACTTC
- TRBJ2-7 TRBV27 - CASTPWGLGSYEQYF TGTGCCAGCACCCCTTGGGGTTTGGGGTCCTACGAGCAGTACTTC
- TRBJ1-1 TRBV5-5 few CASSPVARGGDTEAFF TGTGCCAGCAGCCCGGTGGCGCGGGGAGGGGACACTGAAGCTTTCTTT
- TRBJ2-7 TRBV5-6 many CASSRGVNYEQYF TGTGCCAGCAGCCGCGGGGTAAACTACGAGCAGTACTTC
TRBD2 TRBJ2-1 TRBV5-1 many CASSLALAGEVYNEQFF TGCGCCAGCAGCTTGGCCCTAGCGGGGGAGGTTTACAATGAGCAGTTCTTC
TRBD1 TRBJ2-1 TRBV18 few CASSRDRANNEQFF TGTGCCAGCTCACGGGACAGGGCCAACAATGAGCAGTTCTTC
- TRBJ1-1 TRBV14 - CASSQDPLRTEAFF TGTGCCAGCAGCCAAGATCCCCTGAGGACTGAAGCTTTCTTT
TRBD1 TRBJ1-2 TRBV7-6 - CASRSGQAFPNYGYTF TGTGCCAGCAGATCCGGACAGGCATTTCCTAACTATGGCTACACCTTC
- TRBJ2-7 TRBV12-3/TRBV12-4 many CASSLGTGEQYF TGTGCCAGCAGTTTAGGAACGGGCGAGCAGTACTTC
- TRBJ1-6 TRBV6-5 few CASTSLLADYNSPLHF TGTGCCAGCACTTCCCTGTTGGCTGACTATAATTCACCCCTCCACTTT
- TRBJ1-1 TRBV12-3/TRBV12-4 few CASSLDGRSAPNTEAFF TGTGCCAGCAGTCTGGACGGGAGGTCGGCACCGAACACTGAAGCTTTCTTT
- TRBJ2-3 TRBV2 - CASSEGGGSFAVDTQYF TGTGCCAGCAGTGAAGGCGGAGGCAGCTTTGCCGTAGATACGCAGTATTTT
- TRBJ2-2 TRBV7-9 few CASSLVRAGRVSNTGELFF TGTGCCAGCAGCTTAGTTCGAGCAGGGCGCGTGTCGAACACCGGGGAGCTGTTTTTT
TRBD2 TRBJ2-2 TRBV12-3/TRBV12-4 few CASSFYYSGRPAGELFF TGTGCCAGCAGTTTTTATTATAGCGGGAGGCCCGCCGGGGAGCTGTTTTTT